The rows below give T cell receptor beta chains drawn from one sample of a study of OX40 agonist ivuxolimab in advanced cancers. Generated by immunoSEQ multiplex PCR, the TCRdb table keeps only in-frame clones and is missing some. The sample contains approximately 57,000 clones, 83% of which appear only once. Sequencing was performed on CD4+ or CD8+ T cells sorted from blood, taken in a trial of the OX40 agonist ivuxolimab. The receptors derive from an adult with an advanced solid tumor such as melanoma, head and neck, liver or kidney cancer. CDR3s leave out the opening cysteine and the closing phenylalanine or tryptophan. Fields, in order: CDR3 length, V gene, J gene, CDR3 protein.

CDR3 length: 11; V gene: TRBV6-1; J gene: TRBJ1-2; CDR3 protein: ASSPLGHYGYT
CDR3 length: 13; V gene: TRBV11-2; J gene: TRBJ2-5; CDR3 protein: ASSLGTSGQETQY
CDR3 length: 12; V gene: TRBV18; J gene: TRBJ1-3; CDR3 protein: ASSPPTSENTIY
CDR3 length: 15; V gene: TRBV5-1; J gene: TRBJ1-4; CDR3 protein: ASSMGQLTTPNEKLF
CDR3 length: 12; V gene: TRBV9; J gene: TRBJ2-5; CDR3 protein: ASNGLAGGETQY
CDR3 length: 14; V gene: TRBV5-4; J gene: TRBJ1-1; CDR3 protein: ASSLGQGRSNTEAF
CDR3 length: 13; V gene: TRBV12-2; J gene: TRBJ1-2; CDR3 protein: ASSPGAPPNYGYT
CDR3 length: 12; V gene: TRBV5-1; J gene: TRBJ2-5; CDR3 protein: ASSLAGGPETQY
CDR3 length: 17; V gene: TRBV30; J gene: TRBJ2-5; CDR3 protein: AFQPRGFPGLAGGETQY
CDR3 length: 13; V gene: TRBV4-1; J gene: TRBJ2-1; CDR3 protein: ASSPGTSGDNEQF
CDR3 length: 12; V gene: TRBV5-6; J gene: TRBJ1-5; CDR3 protein: ASSERTGWEPQH
CDR3 length: 13; V gene: TRBV5-1; J gene: TRBJ2-5; CDR3 protein: ASSLGLAGQETQY
CDR3 length: 11; V gene: TRBV5-1; J gene: TRBJ2-1; CDR3 protein: ASSLRTDTEQF
CDR3 length: 12; V gene: TRBV5-6; J gene: TRBJ1-1; CDR3 protein: ASSTGPPNTEAF
CDR3 length: 15; V gene: TRBV5-6; J gene: TRBJ1-5; CDR3 protein: ASSLYLGQGTGQPQH
CDR3 length: 11; V gene: TRBV5-1; J gene: TRBJ2-7; CDR3 protein: ASSLAGGREQY
CDR3 length: 20; V gene: TRBV21-1; J gene: TRBJ1-6; CDR3 protein: ASSKGYRDLTLFLSYNSPLH